The 22 T cell receptor beta chains reported below all come from one sample, sequenced in a study of beta chain features in type 1 diabetes. Reverse transcribing all isolated RNA meant expressed TCRB transcripts were sequenced. TCRdb's copy holds only in-frame clones and misses some; the assay was immunoSEQ multiplex PCR. The table has more than 150,000 clones, 8.5% to 14% seen once; the top ten hold around 2%. The specimen was central memory CD4+ T cells from blood. These receptors all come from a man younger than 35 in good health.

The chain couples TRBV7-2 to TRBJ2-5, with 7 bases identical to TRBD1. CDR3 size: 17 residues. Germline trimming cut 0 bases from V and 5 bases from J; bases unmatched to any gene: 12. Germline V gene sequence: CDR1 SGHTA, CDR2 FQGNSA. The chain's CDR3 is CASSLAGDREWRETQYF. As DNA, the CDR3 is TGTGCCAGCAGCTTAGCGGGTGACAGGGAGTGGCGGGAGACCCAGTACTTC.

In this sample, this clone turned up a few times. V gene TRBV9 combines with J gene TRBJ2-5; 12 bases are shared with TRBD2. V was pared by 0 bases and J by 5 bases, with 5 bases of the junction left unmatched. Germline lookup yields CDR1 SGDLS and CDR2 YYNGEE. This CDR3 contains 16 residues. CDR3 coding DNA: TGTGCCAGCAGCGTAGCAGGACTAGCGGGGAAGGAGACCCAGTACTTC. Its protein is CASSVAGLAGKETQYF.

The rearrangement uses TRBV29-1 and TRBJ1-4; D remains ambiguous. This CDR3 has 13 residues. Germline lookup yields CDR1 SQVTM and CDR2 ANQGSEA. Trimming removed 7 bases at V and 3 bases at J, with 12 bases between. The CDR3 sequence: CSGQQRSNEKLFF. CDR3 DNA sequence: TGCAGCGGTCAACAGCGCTCTAATGAAAAACTGTTTTTT.

This clone was recorded a few times. The rearrangement links TRBV10-3 to TRBJ2-6; no definite D call. Deletions cut 3 bases from V and 0 bases from J, with 9 bases between. Germline-derived CDR1 and CDR2 are ENHRY and SYGVKD. The CDR3 length is 16 residues. The CDR3 DNA is TGTGCCATCAGTGATAGACAAGTCTCTGGGGCCAACGTCCTGACTTTC. Protein product: CAISDRQVSGANVLTF.

The J gene is TRBJ2-1, the V gene TRBV7-9; tentatively, D is TRBD1 (5 bases). V shed 7 bases and J shed 0 bases, with 10 bases lying between them. This CDR3 is 14 amino acids long. CDR1 SEHNR and CDR2 FQNEAQ come from the germline V gene (reference sequence). The CDR3 DNA sequence: TGTGCCAGCAAAAGACAGAGCTCCTACAATGAGCAGTTCTTC. Translation: CASKRQSSYNEQFF.

The sample holds a few counts of this clone. J is TRBJ1-1 and V is TRBV9, with D possibly being TRBD1 (6 bases). CDR3 length: 16 residues. The V end was cut by 4 bases, the J end by 2 bases, with 18 bases between. The germline CDR1 and CDR2 sequences are SGDLS and YYNGEE. For the CDR3, the DNA is TGTGCCAGCAGCCCCATAAGCGGCAGGGGTAACACTGAAGCTTTCTTT. Residues: CASSPISGRGNTEAFF.

This clone was observed a few times. V gene TRBV7-3 combines with J gene TRBJ1-1; D remains ambiguous. In germline, CDR1 is SGHTA, CDR2 FQGTGA. The ends were cut back, 0 bases at V and 3 bases at J, with 5 bases in the middle. The CDR3 has 13 amino acids. This CDR3 reads CASSLTLDTEAFF. CDR3 nucleotides: TGTGCCAGCAGCTTAACCCTTGACACTGAAGCTTTCTTT.

This clone was counted a few times. The chain couples TRBV7-2 to TRBJ2-5; the match to TRBD2 covers 9 bases. The CDR3 is 16 residues long. After removal of 5 bases from V and 2 bases from J, the junction contained 9 bases not matched to a gene. The germline V gene has CDR1 SGHTA and CDR2 FQGNSA. Here the CDR3 DNA reads TGTGCCAGCAGCCCTATGGGAGCGGGAGGACAAGAGACCCAGTACTTC. This sequence encodes CASSPMGAGGQETQYF.

The V call is TRBV5-1, the J call TRBJ1-1; possibly TRBD1 for D (5 bases). Trimming shortened V by 0 bases and J by 5 bases, and 14 bases separated the two germline ends. The CDR3 has 15 residues. CDR1 and CDR2 from the germline V gene are SGHRS and YFSETQ. CDR3: CASSLEGLSITEAFF. The CDR3 DNA follows: TGCGCCAGCAGCTTGGAGGGGTTGAGTATAACTGAAGCTTTCTTT.

Concerning this clone itself: This specimen includes other DNA sequences encoding the same CDR3. This sequence joins TRBV4-1 and TRBJ2-3; D possibly corresponds to TRBD1 (6 bases). The CDR3 has 13 amino acids. Germline-derived CDR1 and CDR2 are MGHRA and YSYEKL. Trimming left V 2 bases short and J 3 bases short, with 6 bases between. This CDR3 reads CASSQQGTDTQYF. The CDR3 DNA follows: TGCGCCAGCAGCCAACAGGGGACAGATACGCAGTATTTT.

This clone appeared a few times. This chain links TRBV6-5 with TRBJ1-2; maybe TRBD1 (5 bases). Trimming shortened V by 2 bases and J by 2 bases, and 12 bases separated the two germline ends. This CDR3 contains 15 residues. The V gene's germline CDR1 is MNHEY and CDR2 SVGAGI. For the CDR3, the DNA is TGTGCCAGCAGTTACGAGACAGCGCCGAACTATGGCTACACCTTC. Its protein product is CASSYETAPNYGYTF.

This clone turned up a few times. The chain employs TRBV10-3 and TRBJ1-1, with 8 nucleotides matching TRBD1. The CDR3 contains 14 residues. The V segment lost 6 bases and the J segment 0 bases; nucleotides outside the gene matches: 3. Germline values: CDR1 ENHRY, CDR2 SYGVKD. CDR3 sequence reads: CAIRRTGLNTEAFF. The CDR3 nucleotides are TGTGCCATCAGAAGGACAGGGCTGAACACTGAAGCTTTCTTT.

This clone showed up just a few times. This chain joins TRBV2 and TRBJ2-7, with D unclear. Germline V gene sequence: CDR1 SNHLY, CDR2 FYNNEI. This CDR3 spans 14 amino acids. The ends were cut back, 5 bases at V and 1 base at J, with 12 bases in the middle. CDR3 protein: CASSQGLGSYEQYF. As DNA, the CDR3 is TGTGCCAGCAGTCAAGGGCTAGGTTCCTACGAGCAGTACTTC.

This clone turned up a few times. The sample contains more than one DNA sequence encoding this CDR3. The genes are TRBV4-3 and TRBJ2-3, with a tentative D call TRBD2 (6 bases). Germline loops: CDR1 LGHNA, CDR2 YSLEER. The CDR3 sequence is 15 residues long. Trimming stripped 1 base from V and 1 base from J, with 9 bases between. The CDR3 sequence is CASSQVGGRTDTQYF. The CDR3 nucleotides read TGCGCCAGCAGCCAAGTGGGGGGACGCACAGATACGCAGTATTTT.

J is TRBJ2-3 and V is TRBV7-3, with D hard to call. The CDR3 has 14 residues. Germline loops: CDR1 SGHTA, CDR2 FQGTGA. V lost 5 bases to trimming and J lost 4 bases, with 13 bases between them. The CDR3 region has the DNA TGTGCCAGCAGCCCCACTCGTGGCCCAGATACGCAGTATTTT. It translates to CASSPTRGPDTQYF.

This rearrangement joins TRBV10-3 to TRBJ2-7; no definite D call. Per the germline V gene, CDR1 is ENHRY and CDR2 is SYGVKD. V was cut by 3 bases and J by 3 bases, with 12 bases left in between. The CDR3 covers 14 residues. CDR3 sequence (DNA): TGTGCCATCAGTGAAAGGGTAGGTAGCTACGAGCAGTACTTC. Translated: CAISERVGSYEQYF.

This clone was seen more than once but under ten times. The chain couples TRBV9 to TRBJ2-3, with 11 bases lining up with TRBD2. CDR1 SGDLS and CDR2 YYNGEE come from the germline V gene. Germline trimming cut 0 bases from V and 4 bases from J; bases unmatched to any gene: 1. The CDR3 is 15 residues long. The CDR3 DNA reads TGTGCCAGCAGCGTAGTAGCGGGAGGGCCAGATACGCAGTATTTT. Translating gives CASSVVAGGPDTQYF.

The chain employs TRBV7-2 and TRBJ2-1; either TRBD1 or TRBD2 may supply D (6 bases each). The CDR3 loop spans 12 amino acids. The germline V gene has CDR1 SGHTA and CDR2 FQGNSA. Deletions cut 6 bases from V and 10 bases from J, with 13 bases between. The CDR3, as DNA: TGTGCCAGCAGTTCTCAGGGGAGGGAGCAGTTCTTC. Translation: CASSSQGREQFF. Full variable domain (remainder filled in from reference TRBV7-2 and TRBJ2-1): GAGVSQSPSNKVTEKGKDVELRCDPISGHTALYWYRQSLGQGLEFLIYFQGNSAPDKSGLPSDRFSAERTGGSVSTLTIQRTQQEDSAVYLCASSSQGREQFFGPGTRLTVL.

This clone was observed a handful of times. This rearrangement joins TRBV30 to TRBJ2-2; 8 nucleotides match TRBD2. The CDR3 has 14 residues. Germline-derived CDR1 and CDR2 are GTSNPN and SVGIG (reference sequence). V shed 3 bases, J shed 1 base, and the junction held 1 base outside the gene matches. CDR3 loop: CAWRSGGNTGELFF. CDR3 in DNA: TGTGCCTGGAGGAGCGGGGGGAACACCGGGGAGCTGTTTTTT.

This clone was seen a handful of times. The chain employs TRBV11-2 and TRBJ1-1; 9 bases fit TRBD1. Germline V gives CDR1 SGHAT, CDR2 FQNNGV. Trimming took 5 bases from V and 6 from J; bases not matched to a gene: 7. The CDR3 loop spans 14 amino acids. CDR3 amino acids: CASSGRDRVPEAFF. In DNA form, the CDR3 reads TGTGCCAGCAGCGGCCGGGACAGGGTCCCTGAAGCTTTCTTT.

The rearrangement joins TRBV4-3 to TRBJ2-1; 11 bases agree with TRBD1. The trim removed 2 bases at V and 7 bases at J, leaving 4 bases unmatched. Germline CDR1 and CDR2: LGHNA and YSLEER. There are 15 residues in the CDR3. In DNA, the CDR3 is TGCGCCAGCAGCCAACTCGGACAGGGGGCAAATGAGCAGTTCTTC. It is translated as CASSQLGQGANEQFF.

This clone was counted a few times. This chain joins TRBV5-1 and TRBJ2-5; perhaps TRBD1 as D (5 bases). Germline V gene lookup returns CDR1 SGHRS and CDR2 YFSETQ. Trimming took off 3 bases at V and 2 bases at J, with 17 bases between the two ends. The CDR3 is made up of 16 amino acids. CDR3 region: CASSWPVRGHQETQYF. Written as DNA, the CDR3 is TGCGCCAGCAGCTGGCCAGTAAGGGGCCATCAAGAGACCCAGTACTTC. The variable domain in full, completed from reference TRBV5-1 and TRBJ2-5, reads KAGVTQTPRYLIKTRGQQVTLSCSPISGHRSVSWYQQTPGQGLQFLFEYFSETQRNKGNFPGRFSGRQFSNSRSEMNVSTLELGDSALYLCASSWPVRGHQETQYFGPGTRLLVL.